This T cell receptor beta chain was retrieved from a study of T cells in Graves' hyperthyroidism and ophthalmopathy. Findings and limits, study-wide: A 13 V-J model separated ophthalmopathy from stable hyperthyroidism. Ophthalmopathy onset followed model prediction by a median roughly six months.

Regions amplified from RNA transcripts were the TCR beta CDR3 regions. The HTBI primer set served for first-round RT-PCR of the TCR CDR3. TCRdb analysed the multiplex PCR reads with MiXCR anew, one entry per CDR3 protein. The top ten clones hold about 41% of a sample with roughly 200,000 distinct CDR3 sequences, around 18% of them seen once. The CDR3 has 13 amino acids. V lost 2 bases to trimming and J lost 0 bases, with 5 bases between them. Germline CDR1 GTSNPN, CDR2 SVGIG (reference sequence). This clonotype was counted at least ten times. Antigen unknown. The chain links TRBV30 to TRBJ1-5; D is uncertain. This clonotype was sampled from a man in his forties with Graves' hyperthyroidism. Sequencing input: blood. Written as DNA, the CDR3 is TGTGCCTGGAGTTTAAGTAGCAATCAGCCCCAGCATTTT. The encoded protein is CAWSLSSNQPQHF.